This T cell receptor (beta chain) derives from a study of CD4+ T cells in melanoma. Findings and limits, study-wide: Neoantigen-specific CD4+ T cells in melanoma reportedly had diverse differentiation states. A reported correlation linked neoantigen-specific CD4+ T cells to CD8+, macrophage and B cell function.

The CDR3 is 16 amino acids. With V trimmed by 4 bases and J by 1 base, 9 bases remained unmatched. Germline V gene lookup returns CDR1 MGHRA and CDR2 YSYEKL. Sample share makes this clone medium-sized. Its specificity is not known. Only in-frame clones appear in the TCRdb table, and some are missing; sequencing was by immunoSEQ multiplex PCR. This table has some 10,000 clones, 65% to 75% appearing once. The TCR was taken from a human donor with melanoma. Material for sequencing was cells from a culture (not recorded whether cultured in vitro). V gene TRBV4-1 combines with J gene TRBJ1-1; 7 bases map to TRBD1. The CDR3 DNA reads as TGCGCCAGCAGCCGCGGGACCGGGACAGCGAACACTGAAGCTTTCTTT. Translation gives CASSRGTGTANTEAFF.